This T cell receptor (beta chain) comes out of a study of lymphopenia after photon versus proton radiotherapy. Study conclusions and caveats: Better survival with proton therapy was suggested as possible, not demonstrated. Under photons, naive T cells and diversity fell while effector/memory populations rose. Post-nadir diversity loss with photons came from oligoclonal expansion, particularly CD8+ Temra cells. A bigger post-nadir fall in TCR diversity correlated inversely with survival time in deceased patients.

To note about this clone: No antigen is known for it.

CDR1 and CDR2 from the germline V gene are SGHKS and YYEKEE (reference sequence). Germline trimming cut 4 bases from V and 4 bases from J; bases unmatched to any gene: 9. The CDR3 consists of 17 residues. Produced via immunoSEQ multiplex PCR; TCRdb's table is partial and in-frame only. The sample lists approximately 40,000 clones, about 82% seen once, with 10% in the top ten. The sequence was collected from a woman aged 65 to 85 with pancreatic cancer. Some clones in this sample may be carry-over from other donors' samples. V usage is TRBV5-5 and J usage is TRBJ2-7, with TRBD2 matching 15 bases. The material was peripheral blood, obtained from a patient treated with proton-based radiotherapy. The CDR3 protein is CASSHGLAGGRPYEQYF. CDR3 sequence (DNA): TGTGCCAGCAGCCACGGACTAGCGGGAGGGAGACCATACGAGCAGTACTTC.